The entry below gives a single TCR beta chain sequence along with its context. This sample is drawn from a study of CD8 T cells in Susac syndrome. V shed 4 bases and J shed 8 bases, with 20 bases lying between them. Germline CDR1 and CDR2: MGHRA and YSYEKL. CDR3 length: 16 residues. Random hexamers were used to reverse transcribe an amount of about 0.45 to 1 ug RNA. It was immunoSEQ multiplex PCR that amplified TCR beta CDR3 across 54 Vbeta and 13 Jbeta. TCRdb itself ran the immunoSEQ multiplex PCR reads through MiXCR, one entry per CDR3 protein. The table shows about 130,000 distinct CDR3 sequences, with about 93% occurring only once. Negative isolation yielded CD8+ and CD4+ T cells; FACS enriched TEMRA cells.

The material sequenced was CD8+ T cells from PBMCs. The sequence came from a human donor with multiple sclerosis. This chain links TRBV4-1 with TRBJ1-4, with D tentatively TRBD1 (5 bases). The CDR3 coding sequence is TGCGCCAGCAGCCCCAAGATAACGACAGAAGGGGAAAAACTGTTTTTT. It is translated as CASSPKITTEGEKLFF.